The source of this T cell receptor (beta chain) is a study of cytomegalovirus exposure and HLA in healthy donors. The primer mix had 60 Vbeta and 13 Jbeta primers. Data came from immunoSEQ multiplex PCR; TCRdb stores just in-frame clones and leaves some out. The sample lists around 200,000 clones; around 80% were seen once. About this clone: Its antigen is currently unknown.

Whole-study results and caveats: An analysis that was carried out later associated 16,000 or so TCR beta sequences with HLA alleles at 0.05 false discovery rate. Being indistinguishable, some V segments were excluded, TRBV6-2 and TRBV6-3 among them. Evidence from a later analysis indicated that most CMV-associated TCR beta chains looked HLA-restricted.

CDR3 length: 17 amino acids. The germline gives CDR1 SGHNT, CDR2 YYREEE (reference sequence). Losses at the gene ends were 4 bases for V and 5 bases for J; bases not matched to a gene: 14. The sequence derives from a man in his forties in good health and CMV-seropositive. The V and J genes are TRBV5-4 and TRBJ2-1; 8 bases line up with TRBD2. Sequenced input: PBMCs. The CDR3 nucleotides read TGTGCCAGCAGCCCACGGGGAGCGGGAGTAGGTAACAATGAGCAGTTCTTC. Encoded protein: CASSPRGAGVGNNEQFF.